This T cell receptor beta chain was sequenced during a study of siplizumab effects on memory and regulatory T cells. General study points: Whether the proliferating Tregs (from siplizumab cultures) were suppressive was not confirmed. Assignment to unstimulated subsets succeeded for only a minor fraction of the alloreactive clones.

Per sample, the assay covered roughly 10^5 TCR templates. Assay used: immunoSEQ multiplex PCR; TCRdb lists only in-frame clones, some missing. In the table there are under 70,000 clones, roughly 85% of which are singletons. The CDR3 totals 15 residues. V lost 0 bases, J lost 7 bases, and 15 bases lay in between. The germline CDR1 and CDR2 sequences are MNHNY and SVGAGI (reference sequence). A remark on this clone: The antigen remains unidentified.

Researchers sequenced unstimulated naive, memory, effector memory and TEMRA subsets in a few donor pairs. The chain uses TRBV6-6 and TRBJ2-5, with D possibly matching TRBD1 (6 bases). This receptor was taken from a human donor in good health. The sample was memory CD4+ T cells sorted from blood. The DNA of the CDR3 is TGTGCCAGCAGTTACTCGAGTAGGGGGAAATTGACCCAGTACTTC. This gives the protein CASSYSSRGKLTQYF.